A single sample is the source of the 4 T cell receptor beta chains below, sequenced in a study of technical replicates of blood from a few donors. The table came from immunoSEQ multiplex PCR; TCRdb's copy has only in-frame clones and leaves some out. Of 65,000 to 90,000 clones in the sample, just over 90% were seen once. Sequencing input: T cells isolated from PBMCs. These receptors were obtained from a human donor in good health.

The chain employs TRBV7-3 and TRBJ1-5; D is undetermined. CDR3 length equals 13 residues. Trimming stripped 1 base from V and 8 bases from J, with 9 bases between. CDR1 and CDR2 from the germline V gene are SGHTA and FQGTGA. The CDR3 bases are TGTGCCAGCAGCTTAAGTCGCCAGGAGCCCCAGCATTTT. This codes for CASSLSRQEPQHF.

The chain combines TRBV10-2 with TRBJ2-7; no reliable D call. This CDR3 has 15 amino acids. V shed 3 bases and J shed 4 bases, with 16 bases lying between them. CDR1 is WSHSY and CDR2 is SAAADI in the germline V gene. The CDR3 region is CASSDWASYSYEQYF. CDR3 nucleotides: TGCGCCAGCAGTGACTGGGCCAGCTATTCTTACGAGCAGTACTTC.

The chain carries TRBV5-1 and TRBJ1-4; D perhaps matches TRBD1 (5 bases). The CDR3 consists of 15 residues. From germline, CDR1 is SGHRS and CDR2 YFSETQ. The ends were cut back, 4 bases at V and 8 bases at J, with 18 bases in the middle. CDR3 sequence reads: CASSPLGGVEEKLFF. CDR3 coding DNA: TGCGCCAGCAGCCCGTTGGGGGGGGTGGAAGAAAAACTGTTTTTT. The whole variable domain, filled in from reference TRBV5-1 and TRBJ1-4, reads KAGVTQTPRYLIKTRGQQVTLSCSPISGHRSVSWYQQTPGQGLQFLFEYFSETQRNKGNFPGRFSGRQFSNSRSEMNVSTLELGDSALYLCASSPLGGVEEKLFFGSGTQLSVL.

The chain combines TRBV23-1 with TRBJ1-2; 7 nucleotides line up with TRBD1. TRBV23-1 counts as an open reading frame of uncertain function. The CDR3 covers 16 residues. The V segment lost 2 bases and the J segment 8 bases; nucleotides outside the gene matches: 14. The CDR3 is CASSQPTQTGDRGYTF. CDR3 sequence (DNA): TGCGCCAGCAGTCAACCGACTCAAACAGGGGATCGGGGCTACACCTTC.